A selection of T cell receptor beta chains follows, all from one sample in a study of cytomegalovirus exposure and HLA in healthy donors. Clones were sequenced by immunoSEQ multiplex PCR, and TCRdb holds only the in-frame ones, with some missing. The sample has more than 95,000 clones; around two thirds are singletons. Sequenced material: PBMCs. These receptors were collected from a woman between 40 and 55 years old in good health and CMV-seropositive. The CDR3 runs from the conserved cysteine through the conserved F or W. Each record gives: clone size, V gene, D gene, J gene, CDR3 DNA, CDR3 protein. A D gene is named only where the DNA matches it firmly. Clone size, where shown, is once, few, many, or a class for clones that have expanded.

abundance: once
v_gene: TRBV6-1
d_gene: TRBD2
j_gene: TRBJ2-1
CDR3nt: TGTGCCAGCAGTGACGGACTAGCGGGAGGCCGCTGGTTATTGTATGAGCAGTTCTTC
CDR3aa: CASSDGLAGGRWLLYEQFF

abundance: few
v_gene: TRBV6-1
d_gene: TRBD1
j_gene: TRBJ1-5
CDR3nt: TGTGCCAGCAGTCAAACCGGGGACAGGCTGCAGCCCCAGCATTTT
CDR3aa: CASSQTGDRLQPQHF

abundance: -
v_gene: TRBV18
d_gene: -
j_gene: TRBJ2-2
CDR3nt: TGTGCCAGCTCGCTACAGGCAATCGGTCCCGGGGAGCTGTTTTTT
CDR3aa: CASSLQAIGPGELFF

abundance: -
v_gene: TRBV4-2
d_gene: TRBD1
j_gene: TRBJ1-4
CDR3nt: TGTGCCAGCAGCCAAGATTGGGTTATTGGGACAGGGGAGAAACTGTTTTTT
CDR3aa: CASSQDWVIGTGEKLFF

abundance: -
v_gene: TRBV19
d_gene: -
j_gene: TRBJ1-5
CDR3nt: TGTGCCAGTTCGGGTGTGGAGGCTGGGAATCAGCCCCAGCATTTT
CDR3aa: CASSGVEAGNQPQHF

abundance: once
v_gene: TRBV7-9
d_gene: -
j_gene: TRBJ2-3
CDR3nt: TGTGCCAGCAGCTTAATGACAGCTCTTGCGCAGTATTTT
CDR3aa: CASSLMTALAQYF

abundance: -
v_gene: TRBV12-5
d_gene: -
j_gene: TRBJ2-1
CDR3nt: TGTGCTAGTGCCTTAGCGATGTACAATGAGCAGTTCTTC
CDR3aa: CASALAMYNEQFF

abundance: few
v_gene: TRBV6-6
d_gene: TRBD1
j_gene: TRBJ1-1
CDR3nt: TGTGCCAGCAGTCCATTAGGGGGCACTGACACTGAAGCTTTCTTT
CDR3aa: CASSPLGGTDTEAFF

abundance: -
v_gene: TRBV6-1
d_gene: -
j_gene: TRBJ1-5
CDR3nt: TGTGCCAGCAGTGATTTCGCTCAACTGAAGTCTCAGCCCCAGCATTTT
CDR3aa: CASSDFAQLKSQPQHF

abundance: -
v_gene: TRBV29-1
d_gene: -
j_gene: TRBJ2-1
CDR3nt: TGCAGCGTTGAAGATCCGAGCTACAATGAGCAGTTCTTC
CDR3aa: CSVEDPSYNEQFF

abundance: -
v_gene: TRBV12-2
d_gene: -
j_gene: TRBJ1-2
CDR3nt: TGTGCAAGTCGCTCCGTCGTACGTTCTACATCCCCTACGGGTGGCTACACCTTC
CDR3aa: CASRSVVRSTSPTGGYTF

abundance: -
v_gene: TRBV19
d_gene: -
j_gene: TRBJ2-7
CDR3nt: TGTGCCAGTAGTATGAGACAGGTTTCCTACGAGCAGTACTTC
CDR3aa: CASSMRQVSYEQYF

abundance: -
v_gene: TRBV5-7
d_gene: -
j_gene: TRBJ1-1
CDR3nt: TGTGCCAGCAGCTCCAACCTTATCGGCAGGGGAAACACTGAAGCTTTCTTT
CDR3aa: CASSSNLIGRGNTEAFF

abundance: -
v_gene: TRBV2
d_gene: TRBD2
j_gene: TRBJ2-7
CDR3nt: TGTGCCGGGGGACTAGCGGGAGAGTACGAGCAGTACTTC
CDR3aa: CAGGLAGEYEQYF

abundance: once
v_gene: TRBV27
d_gene: TRBD2
j_gene: TRBJ2-2
CDR3nt: TGTGCCAGCAGTTTGCTAGCGGGAGGGTCGGGCACCGGGGAGCTGTTTTTT
CDR3aa: CASSLLAGGSGTGELFF

abundance: -
v_gene: TRBV4-2
d_gene: TRBD2
j_gene: TRBJ2-7
CDR3nt: TGTGCCAGCAGCCCCGGGACTAGCGGAAGCAGGGAGCAGTACTTC
CDR3aa: CASSPGTSGSREQYF

abundance: -
v_gene: TRBV4-1
d_gene: -
j_gene: TRBJ2-1
CDR3nt: TGCGCCAGCAGCCTAAGTCGATTGGGTCAGGGGAACAATGAGCAGTTCTTC
CDR3aa: CASSLSRLGQGNNEQFF

abundance: -
v_gene: TRBV27
d_gene: -
j_gene: TRBJ2-1
CDR3nt: TGTGCCAGCTGCCTAGAGGGAGTATCCGATGAGCAGTTCTTC
CDR3aa: CASCLEGVSDEQFF

abundance: -
v_gene: TRBV5-1
d_gene: -
j_gene: TRBJ2-1
CDR3nt: TGCGCCAGCAGCTTTGACAGCAGCTCCTACAATGAGCAGTTCTTC
CDR3aa: CASSFDSSSYNEQFF

abundance: few
v_gene: TRBV28
d_gene: -
j_gene: TRBJ2-1
CDR3nt: TGTGCCAGCGGGAGTCCCTCCCTCACCCCGAATGAGCAGTTCTTC
CDR3aa: CASGSPSLTPNEQFF

abundance: -
v_gene: TRBV11-2
d_gene: -
j_gene: TRBJ2-2
CDR3nt: TGTGCCAGCAGCCTGTTAGCGGTCGCGAACACCGGGGAGCTGTTTTTT
CDR3aa: CASSLLAVANTGELFF

abundance: few
v_gene: TRBV15
d_gene: -
j_gene: TRBJ2-3
CDR3nt: TGTGCCACCAGCGAGACTAGCACAGATACGCAGTATTTT
CDR3aa: CATSETSTDTQYF

abundance: -
v_gene: TRBV10-1
d_gene: TRBD1
j_gene: TRBJ2-7
CDR3nt: TGCGCCAGCAGTGAGGGGACAGGAGCCTACGAGCAGTACTTC
CDR3aa: CASSEGTGAYEQYF

abundance: -
v_gene: TRBV7-8
d_gene: -
j_gene: TRBJ2-1
CDR3nt: TGTGCCAGCAGCTTCTTTAGCGGACGGTCCTACAATGAGCAGTTCTTC
CDR3aa: CASSFFSGRSYNEQFF

abundance: few
v_gene: TRBV5-1
d_gene: TRBD2
j_gene: TRBJ2-7
CDR3nt: TGCGCCAGCCGAAAGCGGGAGGTCGCCTCCTACGAGCAGTACTTC
CDR3aa: CASRKREVASYEQYF

abundance: -
v_gene: TRBV15
d_gene: TRBD2
j_gene: TRBJ2-3
CDR3nt: TGTGCCACCAGCCTCGGGCAGCGGGATTACACAGATACGCAGTATTTT
CDR3aa: CATSLGQRDYTDTQYF

abundance: -
v_gene: TRBV4-3
d_gene: TRBD2
j_gene: TRBJ2-3
CDR3nt: TGCGCCAGCAGCCAAGACGTCCTGACTAGCGGGAGAACAGATACGCAGTATTTT
CDR3aa: CASSQDVLTSGRTDTQYF

abundance: -
v_gene: TRBV5-4
d_gene: -
j_gene: TRBJ2-7
CDR3nt: TGTGCCAGCAGCTTGACAGGTTCCTACGAGCAGTACTTC
CDR3aa: CASSLTGSYEQYF

abundance: few
v_gene: TRBV7-9
d_gene: -
j_gene: TRBJ2-7
CDR3nt: TGTGCCAGCAGCGTCCGGGACTTCACCTACGAGCAGTACTTC
CDR3aa: CASSVRDFTYEQYF

abundance: -
v_gene: TRBV4-3
d_gene: TRBD1
j_gene: TRBJ1-1
CDR3nt: TGCGCCAGCAGCCAATACACAGGGGACACTGAAGCTTTCTTT
CDR3aa: CASSQYTGDTEAFF

abundance: few
v_gene: TRBV27
d_gene: -
j_gene: TRBJ1-1
CDR3nt: TGTGCCAGCAGTATCGGGCCGGGGAAGAACACTGAAGCTTTCTTT
CDR3aa: CASSIGPGKNTEAFF

abundance: -
v_gene: TRBV19
d_gene: -
j_gene: TRBJ2-1
CDR3nt: TGTGCCAGTAGTATGGGGGCTTCACCCTCTGAGCAGTTCTTC
CDR3aa: CASSMGASPSEQFF